This TCR beta chain was obtained from a study of blood T cells in healthy people across ages. Using a J-beta primer mix together with a sample-barcoded 5' primer, a second PCR was run for roughly 6 to 12 cycles. TCRdb fed the 5' RACE reads into MiXCR, producing one record per CDR3 protein. The sample lists hundreds of thousands of distinct CDR3 sequences, 52% occurring once. The CDR3 sequence is 17 residues long. The V and J ends lost 0 bases and 1 base respectively, with 14 bases between them. Germline V gene data show CDR1 as LGHNA and CDR2 as YSLEER. The chain is built from TRBV4-3 and TRBJ2-3; D perhaps matches TRBD2 (6 bases). This receptor was obtained from an elderly woman in good health. Material: blood. The CDR3 loop is CASSQDGHLARTDTQYF. The CDR3 coding sequence is TGCGCCAGCAGCCAAGACGGACACCTAGCGCGCACAGATACGCAGTATTTT.